Presented here are 18 T cell receptor beta chains from one specimen sequenced in a study of blood T cell repertoires in COVID-19. Method: immunoSEQ multiplex PCR; TCRdb's copy keeps in-frame clones and lacks some. The data hold 250,000 to 300,000 clones, with about 88% observed a single time. The specimen was peripheral blood. The source of these receptors is a woman in her 30s with COVID-19, enrolled during active disease.

The rearrangement uses TRBV24-1 and TRBJ2-7, with TRBD1 matching 9 bases. J gave up 7 bases and V 2 bases, and 2 bases lay outside the gene matches. The germline gives CDR1 KGHDR, CDR2 SFDVKD. This CDR3 region has 13 residues. CDR3 sequence (DNA): TGTGCCACCAGTGATTCCGGGACAGGGGAGCAGTACTTC. Translated, it gives CATSDSGTGEQYF.

The chain is built from TRBV6-5 and TRBJ1-1; TRBD1 matches at 7 bases. The CDR3 loop spans 15 amino acids. The trim removed 2 bases at V and 1 base at J, leaving 4 bases unmatched. Germline assignment: CDR1 MNHEY and CDR2 SVGAGI. The CDR3 coding sequence is TGTGCCAGCAGTTACAGAAGACAGGGGAACACTGAAGCTTTCTTT. Translating gives CASSYRRQGNTEAFF.

This clone was detected a few times. J is TRBJ1-2 and V is TRBV29-1, with TRBD1 as a possible D gene (6 bases). The V and J ends lost 3 bases and 8 bases respectively, with 13 bases between them. Germline lookup yields CDR1 SQVTM and CDR2 ANQGSEA. The length of the CDR3 is 12 residues. Here the CDR3 reads CSVDTGFGGYTF. CDR3 DNA: TGCAGCGTTGATACAGGGTTCGGCGGCTACACCTTC.

This chain connects TRBV24-1 to TRBJ2-2; TRBD2 is a possible D gene (5 bases). V shed 0 bases and J shed 4 bases, with 11 bases lying between them. Per the germline V gene, CDR1 is KGHDR and CDR2 is SFDVKD. The CDR3 spans 16 residues. The CDR3 here is CATSDLEGSPTGELFF. In DNA, the CDR3 is TGTGCCACCAGTGATTTGGAGGGCTCACCCACCGGGGAGCTGTTTTTT.

The rearrangement links TRBV6-5 to TRBJ1-4; 7 bases match TRBD1. The CDR3 totals 14 residues. Germline V gene lookup returns CDR1 MNHEY and CDR2 SVGAGI. The junction had 2 bases not matched to a gene; V was cut back by 6 bases and J by 1 base. This CDR3 reads CASRHRGTNEKLFF. Written as DNA, the CDR3 is TGTGCCAGCAGACACAGGGGAACTAATGAAAAACTGTTTTTT.

The V call is TRBV5-1, the J call TRBJ2-5, with no clear D. Trimming pared 3 bases from V and 0 bases from J, leaving 6 bases between. This CDR3 is 13 amino acids long. Germline-derived CDR1 and CDR2 are SGHRS and YFSETQ. CDR3 sequence reads: CASSSKNQETQYF. The CDR3 DNA reads TGCGCCAGCAGCTCTAAAAACCAAGAGACCCAGTACTTC.

The chain combines TRBV4-1 with TRBJ2-2; D is possibly TRBD2 (5 bases). The CDR3 has 16 residues. V lost 6 bases to trimming and J lost 3 bases, with 17 bases between them. The V gene's germline CDR1 is MGHRA and CDR2 YSYEKL. The CDR3 here is CASRPRPIGDTGELFF. The DNA of the CDR3 is TGCGCCAGCAGACCCAGACCCATCGGGGACACCGGGGAGCTGTTTTTT.

This chain joins TRBV4-3 and TRBJ2-7, with 16 bases fitting TRBD2. CDR3 length equals 16 residues. The germline V gene has CDR1 LGHNA and CDR2 YSLEER. Trimming cost V 3 bases and J 5 bases; bases outside gene matches: 4. The CDR3 DNA reads TGCGCCAGCAGCCAGGGGACTAGCGGGAGGGTCAACGAGCAGTACTTC. Protein product: CASSQGTSGRVNEQYF.

V usage is TRBV2 and J usage is TRBJ2-1; D possibly corresponds to TRBD1 (6 bases). Germline CDR1 and CDR2: SNHLY and FYNNEI. CDR3 length: 15 residues. Trimming pared 6 bases from V and 7 bases from J, leaving 19 bases between. CDR3 loop: CASSQDRSTLNEQFF. In nucleotides, the CDR3 is TGTGCCAGCAGCCAAGACAGGTCAACCCTTAATGAGCAGTTCTTC.

This chain joins TRBV28 and TRBJ2-1; TRBD2 aligns across 7 bases. With V trimmed by 2 bases and J by 2 bases, 3 bases remained unmatched. Germline V gives CDR1 MDHEN, CDR2 SYDVKM. This CDR3 has 15 amino acids. The CDR3 DNA sequence: TGTGCCAGCAGTTTAGGGGGGGTCGCCTACAATGAGCAGTTCTTC. Translation gives CASSLGGVAYNEQFF.

The genes are TRBV5-1 and TRBJ2-1; tentatively, D is TRBD2 (6 bases). This CDR3 spans 15 amino acids. V lost 4 bases, J lost 0 bases, and 11 bases lay in between. Germline-derived CDR1 and CDR2 are SGHRS and YFSETQ. CDR3 DNA: TGCGCCAGCAGCAACCCGGGACTCTCCTACAATGAGCAGTTCTTC. Translating it yields CASSNPGLSYNEQFF. The entire variable domain, with the rest obtained from reference TRBV5-1 and TRBJ2-1, is as follows: KAGVTQTPRYLIKTRGQQVTLSCSPISGHRSVSWYQQTPGQGLQFLFEYFSETQRNKGNFPGRFSGRQFSNSRSEMNVSTLELGDSALYLCASSNPGLSYNEQFFGPGTRLTVL.

The table lists this clone with a few counts. The chain combines TRBV19 with TRBJ1-3, with TRBD1 as a possible D gene (6 bases). This CDR3 spans 17 amino acids. V was shortened by 6 bases and J by 0 bases, with 18 bases between the two germline ends. Germline V CDR1 and CDR2: LNHDA, SQIVND (reference sequence). The CDR3 sequence is CASSYRVPLVSGNTIYF. The DNA for the CDR3 is TGTGCCAGTAGCTACAGGGTCCCACTCGTCTCTGGAAACACCATATATTTT.

The CDR3 here is CASSIGALAYEQFF. The CDR3 DNA follows: TGTGCCAGTAGTATAGGGGCCTTGGCCTATGAGCAGTTCTTC. V usage is TRBV19 and J usage is TRBJ2-1; no reliable D call. This CDR3 is 14 amino acids long. CDR1 and CDR2 from the germline V gene are LNHDA and SQIVND (reference sequence). Trimming shortened V by 1 base and J by 8 bases, and 12 bases separated the two germline ends.

This chain connects TRBV5-4 to TRBJ2-2; TRBD2 agrees at 10 bases. The germline V gene has CDR1 SGHNT and CDR2 YYREEE (reference sequence). Unmatched junction bases numbered 3, after V lost 4 bases and J lost 3 bases. The CDR3 is 15 amino acids. This chain's CDR3 is CASSLSGRDTGELFF. The CDR3 DNA reads as TGTGCCAGCAGCCTGAGCGGGAGGGACACCGGGGAGCTGTTTTTT.

The gene calls are TRBV5-1 and TRBJ2-7, with 10 bases lining up with TRBD1. Germline CDR1 reads SGHRS; CDR2 reads YFSETQ. The CDR3 covers 13 residues. After removal of 6 bases from V and 4 bases from J, the junction contained 4 bases not matched to a gene. The CDR3 reads CASTGQGGYEQYF. DNA of the CDR3: TGCGCCAGCACCGGACAGGGGGGGTACGAGCAGTACTTC.

The V and J genes are TRBV10-3 and TRBJ1-1; D gene ambiguous. The CDR3 sequence is 13 residues long. Trimming shortened V by 6 bases and J by 4 bases, and 12 bases separated the two germline ends. Germline CDR1 ENHRY, CDR2 SYGVKD. The CDR3 protein is CAIRGLVGTEAFF. In DNA, the CDR3 is TGTGCCATCAGGGGCCTCGTCGGCACTGAAGCTTTCTTT.

The rearrangement joins TRBV1 to TRBJ1-4. TRBV1 constitutes a pseudogene. CDR3 length: 15 amino acids. The DNA for the CDR3 is TGCACCAGCAGCCCGGCGGGGGTAGCGGATGAAAAACTGTTTTTT. Protein product: CTSSPAGVADEKLFF.

CDR3: CASSSGTGLSYEQYF. For the CDR3, the DNA is TGTGCCAGCAGCTCCGGGACAGGTTTATCCTACGAGCAGTACTTC. The chain links TRBV5-6 to TRBJ2-7; 8 bases map to TRBD1. The length of the CDR3 is 15 residues. V was clipped by 3 bases and J by 1 base; unmatched bases: 6. Looked up from germline, CDR1 is SGHDT and CDR2 is YYEEEE.